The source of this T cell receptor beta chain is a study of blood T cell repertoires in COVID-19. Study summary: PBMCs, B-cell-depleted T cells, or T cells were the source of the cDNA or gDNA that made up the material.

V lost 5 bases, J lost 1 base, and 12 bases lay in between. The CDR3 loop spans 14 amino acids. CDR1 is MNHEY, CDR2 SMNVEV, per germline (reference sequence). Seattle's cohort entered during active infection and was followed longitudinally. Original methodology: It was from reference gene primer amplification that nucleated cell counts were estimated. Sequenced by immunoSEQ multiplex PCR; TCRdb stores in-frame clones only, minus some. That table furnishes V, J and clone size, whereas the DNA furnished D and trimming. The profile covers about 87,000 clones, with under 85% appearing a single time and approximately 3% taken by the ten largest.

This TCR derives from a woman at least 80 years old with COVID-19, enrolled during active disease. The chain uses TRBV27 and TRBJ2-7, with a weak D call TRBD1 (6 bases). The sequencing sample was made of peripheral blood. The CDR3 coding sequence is TGTGCCAGCAGTCCGGCGACAGGTTCCTACGAGCAGTACTTC. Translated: CASSPATGSYEQYF.